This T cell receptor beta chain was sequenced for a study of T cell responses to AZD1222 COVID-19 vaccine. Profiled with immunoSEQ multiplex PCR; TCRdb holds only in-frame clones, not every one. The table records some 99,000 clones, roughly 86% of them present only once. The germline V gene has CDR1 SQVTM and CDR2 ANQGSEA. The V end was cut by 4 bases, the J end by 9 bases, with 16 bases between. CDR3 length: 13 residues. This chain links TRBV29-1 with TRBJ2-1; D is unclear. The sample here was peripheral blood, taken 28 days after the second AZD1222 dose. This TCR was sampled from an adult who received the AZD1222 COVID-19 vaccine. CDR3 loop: CSVASFSYSEQFF. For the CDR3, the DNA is TGCAGCGTTGCATCCTTTAGTTATAGTGAGCAGTTCTTC.